This TCR beta chain came from a study of cytomegalovirus exposure and HLA in healthy donors. Study-level findings and limits: Reports described diagnosis of cytomegalovirus status by the classifier as highly specific and sensitive. That first-cohort TCR clusters tended to co-occur in the roughly 120 validation repertoires was found in a later analysis.

About this clone: What it recognizes is unknown.

Profiled with immunoSEQ multiplex PCR; TCRdb holds only in-frame clones, not every one. In the table there are hundreds of thousands of clones, approximately 87% of which are singletons. Germline V gives CDR1 SGHRS, CDR2 YFSETQ. The CDR3 is made up of 15 amino acids. Trimming cost V 2 bases and J 0 bases, with 8 bases left between them. Separation from the roughly 670-subject first cohort characterized the approximately 120-subject validation cohort, to which the donors belonged. This clonotype was sampled from a man between 18 and 29 years old in good health and CMV-seronegative. V usage is TRBV5-1 and J usage is TRBJ2-2; D not resolved. The sample consisted of PBMCs. The CDR3, as DNA: TGCGCCAGCAGCTTCAGACAACCGAACACCGGGGAGCTGTTTTTT. Amino acid sequence: CASSFRQPNTGELFF.